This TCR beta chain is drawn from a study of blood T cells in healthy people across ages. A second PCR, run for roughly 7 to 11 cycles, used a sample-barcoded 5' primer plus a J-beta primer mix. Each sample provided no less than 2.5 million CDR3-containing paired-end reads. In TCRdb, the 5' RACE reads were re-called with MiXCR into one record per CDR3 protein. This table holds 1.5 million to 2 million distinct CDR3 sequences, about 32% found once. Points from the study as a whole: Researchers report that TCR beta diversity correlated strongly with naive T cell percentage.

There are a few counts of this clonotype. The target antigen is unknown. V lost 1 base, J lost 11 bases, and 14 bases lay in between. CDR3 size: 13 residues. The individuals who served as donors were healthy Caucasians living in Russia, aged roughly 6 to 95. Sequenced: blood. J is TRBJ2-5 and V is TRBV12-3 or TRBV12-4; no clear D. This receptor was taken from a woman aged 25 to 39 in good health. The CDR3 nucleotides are TGTGCCAGCAGTTTAGGGCCGAAAAGCCAGCAGTACTTC. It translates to CASSLGPKSQQYF.